The source of this TCR beta chain is a study of T-cell memory formation after mild COVID-19. Looking at the study overall: TCR clusters largely stayed donor specific. Study outcomes and limitations: Unconfirmed was the SARS-CoV-2 specificity of second-wave clones that peaked on day 37. CD4+ contracting clones lay mainly in CM and EM, CD8+ ones in EMRA.

This clonotype turned up a few times. What it recognizes is unknown. The germline V and J ends were trimmed by 6 bases and 0 bases, with 12 bases remaining between them. The CDR3 extends over 15 amino acids. 5'RACE primed from the constant segment yielded TCR alpha and TCR beta cDNA libraries bearing sample barcodes and UMIs. TCRdb re-analysed the 5' RACE reads in MiXCR, keeping a single row per CDR3 protein. Here the sample spans hundreds of thousands of distinct CDR3 sequences, about 20% being singletons. The sequence derives from an adult woman who had mild COVID-19 (a few samples of this study predate the infection). Cell type and time point are not known. V gene TRBV12-3 or TRBV12-4 combines with J gene TRBJ1-5; D not resolved. What was sequenced was PBMCs or a T cell subset sorted from them (not recorded which). CDR3 nucleotide sequence: TGTGCCAGCAGCGGAGAGGGTATTAGCAATCAGCCCCAGCATTTT. It translates to CASSGEGISNQPQHF.